This TCR beta chain was recovered during a study of blood T cell repertoires in COVID-19. On the study more broadly: PBMCs, B-cell-depleted T cells, or T cells provided the cDNA or gDNA that made up the material.

Study members were between about 18 and 95 years old and lived in some 26 US regions. Donors were grouped by their self-reported clinical history. Donors of Cohort 3 who recovered were those that had two negative PCRs, clearance, or symptom resolution. The CDR3 contains 18 residues. Trimming took 1 base from V and 4 from J; bases not matched to a gene: 8. Germline CDR1 LGHDT, CDR2 YNNKEL (reference sequence). Measured with immunoSEQ multiplex PCR; TCRdb has only the in-frame clones, and not every one. The sample records 300,000 to 450,000 clones, about 90% being singletons. This sequence joins TRBV3-1 (or the pseudogene TRBV3-2) and TRBJ1-6, with 9 bases matching TRBD1. The sequence came from a woman aged 25-40 years who had recovered from COVID-19. Material: PBMCs or T cells enriched from blood (not recorded which). The CDR3 region has the DNA TGTGCCAGCAGCCAAGGGGACAGGGAGCCCTTTTATAATTCACCCCTCCACTTT. Protein: CASSQGDREPFYNSPLHF.